The clone carrying this TCR beta chain has a single count. Antigen unknown. Germline trimming cut 3 bases from V and 2 bases from J; bases unmatched to any gene: 3. The CDR3 is 16 amino acids. The germline gives CDR1 SGHNT, CDR2 YYREEE (reference sequence). This record belongs to a study of T cell repertoires in cytomegalovirus infection. Study information: The authors relied on CMV epitopes, both recently identified HLA-C-restricted and well-studied HLA-B-restricted. CMV infection and matching HLA type were both indicated by public TCR beta signatures. General study results and limits: HLA-C-restricted CMV clonotypes gave the most frequent clonotype in two of eight donors. Carriers of CMV plus the relevant HLA were identified by cumulative public TCR beta family frequency.

TCRdb reprocessed the reads with MiXCR, giving one entry per CDR3 protein. The table includes 350,000 to 400,000 distinct CDR3 sequences, around a third detected once. The chain employs TRBV5-4 and TRBJ2-3; 13 nucleotides align to TRBD2. The source was cultured PBMCs, collected from culture after CMV antigen stimulation. The TCR comes from a human donor in good health (CMV status not recorded). Some clones in this sample may be carry-over from other donors' samples. CDR3 region: CASSSGTSGNTDTQYF. Written as DNA, the CDR3 is TGTGCCAGCAGCTCAGGGACTAGCGGGAACACAGATACGCAGTATTTT.